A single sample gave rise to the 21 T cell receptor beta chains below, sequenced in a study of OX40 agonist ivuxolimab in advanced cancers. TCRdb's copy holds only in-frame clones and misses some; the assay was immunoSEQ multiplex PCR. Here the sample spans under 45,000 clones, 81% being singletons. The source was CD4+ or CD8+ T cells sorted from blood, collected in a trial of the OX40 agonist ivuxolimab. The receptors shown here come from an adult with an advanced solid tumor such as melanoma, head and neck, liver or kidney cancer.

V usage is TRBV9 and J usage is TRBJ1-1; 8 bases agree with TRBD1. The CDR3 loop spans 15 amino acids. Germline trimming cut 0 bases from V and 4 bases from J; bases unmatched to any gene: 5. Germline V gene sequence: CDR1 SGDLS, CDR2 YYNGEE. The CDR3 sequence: CASSVVGQGGTEAFF. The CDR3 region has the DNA TGTGCCAGCAGCGTAGTAGGACAGGGAGGCACTGAAGCTTTCTTT.

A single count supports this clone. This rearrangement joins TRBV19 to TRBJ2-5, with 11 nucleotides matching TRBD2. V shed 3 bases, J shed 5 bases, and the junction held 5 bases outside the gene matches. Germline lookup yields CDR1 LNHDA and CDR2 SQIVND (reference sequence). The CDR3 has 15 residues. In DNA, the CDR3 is TGTGCCAGTAGTATTAGCGGGAGGGCCTGGGAGACCCAGTACTTC. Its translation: CASSISGRAWETQYF.

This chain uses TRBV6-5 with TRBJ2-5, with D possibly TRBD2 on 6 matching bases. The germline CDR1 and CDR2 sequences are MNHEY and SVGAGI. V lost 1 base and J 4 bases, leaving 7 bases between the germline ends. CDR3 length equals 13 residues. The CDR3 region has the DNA TGTGCCAGCAGTTACTTGGGGGGAGAGACCCAGTACTTC. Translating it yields CASSYLGGETQYF.

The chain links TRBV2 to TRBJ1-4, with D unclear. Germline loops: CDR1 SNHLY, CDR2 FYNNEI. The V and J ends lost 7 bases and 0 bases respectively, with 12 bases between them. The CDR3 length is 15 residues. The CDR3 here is CASKMEGTTNEKLFF. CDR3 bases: TGTGCCAGCAAAATGGAAGGGACAACTAATGAAAAACTGTTTTTT.

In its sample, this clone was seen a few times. In nucleotides, the CDR3 is TGTGCCTGGAGTGGCGGGGGGGTCGGCAATCAGCCCCAGCATTTT. Its protein product is CAWSGGGVGNQPQHF. The chain carries TRBV30 and TRBJ1-5; D may be TRBD1 (5 bases). V lost 1 base and J lost 2, with 12 bases in between. This CDR3 region has 15 residues. Per the germline V gene, CDR1 is GTSNPN and CDR2 is SVGIG (reference sequence).

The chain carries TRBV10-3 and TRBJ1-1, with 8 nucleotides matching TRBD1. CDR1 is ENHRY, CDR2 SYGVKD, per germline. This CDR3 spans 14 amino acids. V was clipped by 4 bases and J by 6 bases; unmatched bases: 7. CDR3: CAISAQGATSEAFF. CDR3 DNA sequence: TGTGCCATCAGTGCCCAGGGGGCGACGTCTGAAGCTTTCTTT.

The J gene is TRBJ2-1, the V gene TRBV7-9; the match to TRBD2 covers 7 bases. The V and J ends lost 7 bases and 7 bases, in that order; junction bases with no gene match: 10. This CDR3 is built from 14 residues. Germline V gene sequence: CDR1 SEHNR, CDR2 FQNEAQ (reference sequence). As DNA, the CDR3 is TGTGCCAGCACCAGGACTAGACCTGAAAATGAGCAGTTCTTC. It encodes CASTRTRPENEQFF.

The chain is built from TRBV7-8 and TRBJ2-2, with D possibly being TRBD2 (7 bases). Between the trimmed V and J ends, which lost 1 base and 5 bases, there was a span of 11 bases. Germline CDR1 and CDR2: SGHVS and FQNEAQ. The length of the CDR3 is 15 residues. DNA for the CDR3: TGTGCCAGCAGCTTAGTTGGGGGGGCAACCGGGGAGCTGTTTTTT. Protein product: CASSLVGGATGELFF.

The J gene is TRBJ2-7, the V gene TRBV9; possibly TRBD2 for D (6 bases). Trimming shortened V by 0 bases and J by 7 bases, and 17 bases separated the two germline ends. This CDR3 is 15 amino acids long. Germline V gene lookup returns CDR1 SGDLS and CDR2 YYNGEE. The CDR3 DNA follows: TGTGCCAGCAGCGTAGGGGCTAGCGACCTGGGGGAGCAGTACTTC. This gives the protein CASSVGASDLGEQYF.

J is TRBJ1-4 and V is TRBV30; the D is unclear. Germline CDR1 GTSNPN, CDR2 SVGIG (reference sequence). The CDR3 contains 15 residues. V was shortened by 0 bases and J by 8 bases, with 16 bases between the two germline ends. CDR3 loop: CAWSVGIGRGEKLFF. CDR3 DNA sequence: TGTGCCTGGAGTGTAGGAATTGGGAGAGGGGAAAAACTGTTTTTT.

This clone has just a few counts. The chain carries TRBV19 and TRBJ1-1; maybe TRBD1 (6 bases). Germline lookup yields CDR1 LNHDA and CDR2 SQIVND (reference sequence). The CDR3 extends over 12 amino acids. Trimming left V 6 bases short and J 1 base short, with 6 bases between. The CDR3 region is CASRTGNTEAFF. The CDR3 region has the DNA TGTGCCAGTAGGACAGGGAACACTGAAGCTTTCTTT.

The CDR3 is CASGRDTETQYF. The CDR3 region has the DNA TGTGCTAGTGGAAGGGACACGGAGACCCAGTACTTC. The rearrangement joins TRBV12-5 to TRBJ2-5, with D maybe TRBD1 (6 bases). This CDR3 region has 12 residues. Germline CDR1 is LGHNT and CDR2 is FRNRAP. With 6 bases removed from V and 5 bases from J, the gap between germline ends came to 10 bases.

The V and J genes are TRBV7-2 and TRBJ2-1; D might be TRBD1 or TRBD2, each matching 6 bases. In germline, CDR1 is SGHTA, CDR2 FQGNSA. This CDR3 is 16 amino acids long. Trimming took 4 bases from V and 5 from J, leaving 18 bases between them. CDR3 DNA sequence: TGTGCCAGCAGCTCCGGACTATCCAGGGGCCACAATGAGCAGTTCTTC. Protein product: CASSSGLSRGHNEQFF. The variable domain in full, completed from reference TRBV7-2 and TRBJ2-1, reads GAGVSQSPSNKVTEKGKDVELRCDPISGHTALYWYRQSLGQGLEFLIYFQGNSAPDKSGLPSDRFSAERTGGSVSTLTIQRTQQEDSAVYLCASSSGLSRGHNEQFFGPGTRLTVL.

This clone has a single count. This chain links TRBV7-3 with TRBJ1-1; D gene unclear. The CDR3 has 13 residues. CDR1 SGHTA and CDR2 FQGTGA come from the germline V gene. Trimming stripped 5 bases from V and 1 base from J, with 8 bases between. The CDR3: CASSQQTNTEAFF. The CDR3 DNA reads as TGTGCCAGCAGCCAACAGACGAACACTGAAGCTTTCTTT.

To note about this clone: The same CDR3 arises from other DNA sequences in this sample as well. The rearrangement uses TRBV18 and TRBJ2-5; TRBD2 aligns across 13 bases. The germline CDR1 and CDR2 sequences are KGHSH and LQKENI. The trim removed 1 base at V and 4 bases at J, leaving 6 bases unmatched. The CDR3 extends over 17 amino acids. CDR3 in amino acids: CASSPRLAGGGLETQYF. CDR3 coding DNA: TGTGCCAGCTCACCACGACTAGCGGGAGGAGGATTAGAGACCCAGTACTTC.

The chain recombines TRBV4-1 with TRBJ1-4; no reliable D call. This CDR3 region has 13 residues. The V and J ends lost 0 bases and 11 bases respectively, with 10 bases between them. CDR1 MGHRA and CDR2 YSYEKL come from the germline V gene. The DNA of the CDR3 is TGCGCCAGCAGCCAAGATACCCCCATGAAACTGTTTTTT. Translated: CASSQDTPMKLFF.

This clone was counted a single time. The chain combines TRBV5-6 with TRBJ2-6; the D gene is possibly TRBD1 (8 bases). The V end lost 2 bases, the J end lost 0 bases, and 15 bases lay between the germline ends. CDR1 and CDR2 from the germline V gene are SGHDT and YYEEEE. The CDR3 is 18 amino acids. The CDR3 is CASSFPTGDYSGANVLTF. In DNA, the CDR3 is TGTGCCAGCAGCTTCCCGACAGGGGACTACTCTGGGGCCAACGTCCTGACTTTC.

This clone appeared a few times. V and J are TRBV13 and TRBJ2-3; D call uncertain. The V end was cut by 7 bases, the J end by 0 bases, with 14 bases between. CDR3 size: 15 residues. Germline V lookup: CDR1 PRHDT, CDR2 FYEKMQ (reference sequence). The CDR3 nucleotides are TGTGCCAGCAACGAACGACTTCTTAGCACAGATACGCAGTATTTT. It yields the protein CASNERLLSTDTQYF.

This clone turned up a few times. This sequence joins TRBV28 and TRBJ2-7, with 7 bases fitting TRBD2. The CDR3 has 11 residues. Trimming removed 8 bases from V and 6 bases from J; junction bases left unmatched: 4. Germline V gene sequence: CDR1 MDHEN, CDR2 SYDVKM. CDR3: CASSGRAEQYV. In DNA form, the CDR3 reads TGTGCCAGCTCGGGGAGGGCCGAGCAGTACGTC.

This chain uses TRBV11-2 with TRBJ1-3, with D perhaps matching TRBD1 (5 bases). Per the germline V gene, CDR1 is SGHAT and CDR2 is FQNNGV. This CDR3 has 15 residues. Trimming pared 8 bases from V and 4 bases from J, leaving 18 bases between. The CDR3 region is CASPRGVWGGNTIYF. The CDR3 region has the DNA TGTGCCAGCCCGAGAGGGGTTTGGGGAGGAAACACCATATATTTT.

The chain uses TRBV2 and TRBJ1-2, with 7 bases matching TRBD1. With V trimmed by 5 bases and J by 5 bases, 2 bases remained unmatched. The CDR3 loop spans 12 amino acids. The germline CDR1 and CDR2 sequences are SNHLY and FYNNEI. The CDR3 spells CASSTGQYGYTF. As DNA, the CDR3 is TGTGCCAGCAGTACGGGACAGTATGGCTACACCTTC. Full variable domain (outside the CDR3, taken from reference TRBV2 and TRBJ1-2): EPEVTQTPSHQVTQMGQEVILRCVPISNHLYFYWYRQILGQKVEFLVSFYNNEISEKSEIFDDQFSVERPDGSNFTLKIRSTKLEDSAMYFCASSTGQYGYTFGSGTRLTVV.